This T cell receptor beta chain was captured by sequencing in a study of CD8+ T cells in alopecia areata. Points from the study as a whole: The study also sequences resident alphabeta T cells of normal skin in scalp samples.

Trimming left V 0 bases short and J 3 bases short, with 11 bases between. The CDR3 spans 15 residues. Germline values: CDR1 MGHRA, CDR2 YSYEKL. Isolated RNA was reverse transcribed into cDNA used as the sequencing template. TCRdb's table, derived via immunoSEQ multiplex PCR, lists solely in-frame clones and lacks some. The data contain 100,000 to 150,000 clones, approximately 49% of them seen just once; the ten biggest clones take up around a sixth. To note about this clone: Its antigen remains unidentified.

The sequence was obtained from a human donor with alopecia areata. The sample was CD8+ T cells sorted from blood, taken at week 0. The chain combines TRBV4-1 with TRBJ1-1, with a tentative D call TRBD1 (5 bases). CDR3 DNA: TGCGCCAGCAGCCAAGAAGGGGCTGGCTACACTGAAGCTTTCTTT. Translation: CASSQEGAGYTEAFF.